This TCR beta chain was found in a study of blood T cell repertoires in COVID-19. Study summary: The United States, Italy and Spain were the sources of the acute and convalescent COVID-19 samples. The cDNA or gDNA used as material had been derived from T cells, B-cell-depleted T cells, or PBMCs.

Profiling relied on immunoSEQ multiplex PCR, and the TCRdb table lists in-frame clones only, not all of them. This table has hundreds of thousands of clones, 88% appearing once. Participants, about 18 to 90 years old, spanned some 23 US areas. Donors were grouped by their self-reported clinical history. V was clipped by 1 base and J by 3 bases, with 12 bases between them. Germline CDR1 and CDR2: LNHDA and SQIVND (reference sequence). The CDR3 is 15 amino acids. The sample was PBMCs or T cells enriched from blood (not recorded which). This sequence originates from a woman between 18 and 29 years old who had been exposed to COVID-19. The chain links TRBV19 to TRBJ1-1; D unclear. The CDR3 coding sequence is TGTGCCAGTAGTATAGGAGTCAGGTTGGACACTGAAGCTTTCTTT. It yields the protein CASSIGVRLDTEAFF.